The 26 T cell receptor beta chains presented below share a single source sample, sequenced in a study of T-cell memory formation after mild COVID-19. TCRdb recomputed calls from the 5' RACE reads with MiXCR, one row per CDR3 protein. The sample has about 320,000 distinct CDR3 sequences, about 13% seen once. The material sequenced was PBMCs or a T cell subset sorted from them (not recorded which). The source of these receptors is a man between 18 and 29 years old who had mild COVID-19 (a few samples of this study predate the infection). Cell type and time point are not known.

The J gene is TRBJ2-5, the V gene TRBV5-1, with 7 bases fitting TRBD1. The CDR3 spans 15 residues. Germline V gene sequence: CDR1 SGHRS, CDR2 YFSETQ. V trimming: 4 bases; J trimming: 3 bases; junction bases outside the gene matches: 9. As DNA, the CDR3 is TGCGCCAGCAGCACCCGGACAGGAGTAGAAGAGACCCAGTACTTC. Protein product: CASSTRTGVEETQYF. The entire variable domain, with the rest obtained from reference TRBV5-1 and TRBJ2-5, is as follows: KAGVTQTPRYLIKTRGQQVTLSCSPISGHRSVSWYQQTPGQGLQFLFEYFSETQRNKGNFPGRFSGRQFSNSRSEMNVSTLELGDSALYLCASSTRTGVEETQYFGPGTRLLVL.

A few counts support this clonotype. This chain uses TRBV7-2 with TRBJ1-2, with D unclear. The ends were cut back, 0 bases at V and 10 bases at J, with 9 bases in the middle. This CDR3 is 12 amino acids long. Germline CDR1 reads SGHTA; CDR2 reads FQGNSA. The DNA for the CDR3 is TGTGCCAGCAGCTTAGCGGTGAGGCCCTACACCTTC. This gives the protein CASSLAVRPYTF.

V gene TRBV6-2 or TRBV6-3 combines with J gene TRBJ1-6; 7 bases fit TRBD1. Trimming at V came to 2 bases and at J to 5 bases, leaving 0 bases not matched to a gene. From germline, CDR1 is MNHEY and CDR2 SVGEGT. CDR3 length equals 14 residues. DNA of the CDR3: TGTGCCAGCAGTTACGACAGGGATAATTCACCCCTCCACTTT. Its protein is CASSYDRDNSPLHF.

The chain employs TRBV27 and TRBJ2-2; possible D gene TRBD1, 5 bases. The CDR3 has 14 amino acids. The ends were cut back, 2 bases at V and 5 bases at J, with 9 bases in the middle. The V gene's germline CDR1 is MNHEY and CDR2 SMNVEV (reference sequence). CDR3 bases: TGTGCCAGCAGTTTACAGGGAACGACCGGGGAGCTGTTTTTT. Translating it yields CASSLQGTTGELFF.

This chain connects TRBV10-3 to TRBJ2-4; tentative D call: TRBD2 (6 bases). The CDR3 loop spans 13 amino acids. V was trimmed by 2 bases and J by 4 bases, leaving 6 bases between them. Germline V lookup: CDR1 ENHRY, CDR2 SYGVKD. CDR3 sequence: CAISEGGKNIQYF. CDR3 nucleotides: TGTGCCATCAGTGAGGGAGGGAAAAACATTCAGTACTTC.

This chain uses TRBV29-1 with TRBJ2-3, with a weak D call TRBD2 (5 bases). The CDR3 has 13 amino acids. Germline loops: CDR1 SQVTM, CDR2 ANQGSEA. V was pared by 1 base and J by 11 bases, with 16 bases between. The CDR3 protein is CSVEALKTRVQYF. The CDR3, as DNA: TGCAGCGTTGAAGCCCTCAAAACTAGGGTGCAGTATTTT.

The J gene is TRBJ2-5, the V gene TRBV12-3 or TRBV12-4; 7 positions agree with TRBD1. This CDR3 spans 15 amino acids. The J segment lost 0 bases and the V segment lost 0 bases, leaving 1 base of the junction unmatched. CDR3: CASSLAQGNQETQYF. The DNA of the CDR3 is TGTGCCAGCAGTTTAGCACAGGGGAACCAAGAGACCCAGTACTTC.

The chain joins TRBV19 to TRBJ1-6; 8 bases agree with TRBD1. The CDR3 has 15 residues. V lost 8 bases, J lost 2 bases, and 5 bases stayed unmatched. From germline, CDR1 is LNHDA and CDR2 SQIVND (reference sequence). In nucleotides, the CDR3 is TGTGCCAGTGGCTCAGGGGGCGCCTATAATTCACCCCTCCACTTT. Protein: CASGSGGAYNSPLHF. Drawing the rest from reference TRBV19 and TRBJ1-6, the complete variable domain is DGGITQSPKYLFRKEGQNVTLSCEQNLNHDAMYWYRQDPGQGLRLIYYSQIVNDFQKGDIAEGYSVSREKKESFPLTVTSAQKNPTAFYLCASGSGGAYNSPLHFGNGTRLTVT.

The chain joins TRBV4-1 to TRBJ2-1; 7 bases align to TRBD2. Per the germline V gene, CDR1 is MGHRA and CDR2 is YSYEKL. The ends lost 4 bases at V and 4 bases at J; junction bases unmatched: 7. There are 15 residues in the CDR3. The CDR3 region has the DNA TGCGCCAGCAGCCCCACTAGCGAGGGGTACAATGAGCAGTTCTTC. Its translation is CASSPTSEGYNEQFF.

The chain employs TRBV18 and TRBJ2-3, with D tentatively TRBD2 (6 bases). The CDR3 is 15 residues long. Between the trimmed V and J ends, which lost 1 base and 0 bases, there was a span of 8 bases. The germline gives CDR1 KGHSH, CDR2 LQKENI. This CDR3 reads CASSPRGVSTDTQYF. The CDR3 region has the DNA TGTGCCAGCTCACCACGGGGGGTTAGCACAGATACGCAGTATTTT. Looking up the rest from reference TRBV18 and TRBJ2-3 gives the full variable domain: NAGVMQNPRHLVRRRGQEARLRCSPMKGHSHVYWYRQLPEEGLKFMVYLQKENIIDESGMPKERFSAEFPKEGPSILRIQQVVRGDSAAYFCASSPRGVSTDTQYFGPGTRLTVL.

This clonotype was recorded many times. This rearrangement joins TRBV5-1 to TRBJ2-1; D gene unclear. Trimming pared 0 bases from V and 8 bases from J, leaving 12 bases between. CDR3 size: 14 residues. Germline CDR1 and CDR2: SGHRS and YFSETQ. CDR3 residues: CASSLGTPRDEQFF. The CDR3 bases are TGCGCCAGCAGCTTGGGGACCCCCCGGGATGAGCAGTTCTTC.

This clonotype was counted only a few times. The rearrangement uses TRBV7-9 and TRBJ1-6; 9 positions match TRBD1. The CDR3 contains 14 residues. After removal of 6 bases from V and 9 bases from J, the junction contained 6 bases not matched to a gene. The V gene's germline CDR1 is SEHNR and CDR2 FQNEAQ (reference sequence). Written as DNA, the CDR3 is TGTGCCAGCAGTTCACAGGGGGCGGGTTCACCCCTCCACTTT. As protein: CASSSQGAGSPLHF.

This clonotype was detected a few times. An end of the junction differs from the germline gene, which may be a read error. The V and J genes are TRBV12-3 or TRBV12-4 and TRBJ2-2; the D gene is possibly TRBD1 (6 bases). The CDR3 length is 15 residues. CDR3 sequence: CATPRAGANTGELFF. CDR3 in DNA: TGTGCCACCCCCCGGGCAGGGGCGAACACAGGGGAGCTGTTTTTT.

V usage is TRBV5-1 and J usage is TRBJ1-1; D remains ambiguous. The V gene's germline CDR1 is SGHRS and CDR2 YFSETQ. The V and J ends lost 0 bases and 6 bases respectively, with 9 bases between them. CDR3 length equals 13 residues. CDR3 sequence (DNA): TGCGCCAGCAGCTTGGAGTACCGGGCTGAAGCTTTCTTT. Translation: CASSLEYRAEAFF.

This CDR3 reads CATSETPSAGELFF. The CDR3 DNA reads as TGTGCCACCAGTGAAACCCCTAGTGCCGGGGAGCTGTTTTTT. V and J are TRBV24-1 and TRBJ2-2; the D is unclear. This CDR3 is built from 14 residues. In germline, CDR1 is KGHDR, CDR2 SFDVKD. Between the trimmed V and J ends, which lost 4 bases and 6 bases, there was a span of 11 bases.

The J gene is TRBJ1-5, the V gene TRBV4-2, with a tentative D call TRBD1 (6 bases). Trimming pared 0 bases from V and 4 bases from J, leaving 10 bases between. There are 15 residues in the CDR3. Germline V gene lookup returns CDR1 LGHNA and CDR2 YNFKEQ. The CDR3 is CASSQELRGNQPQHF. DNA for the CDR3: TGTGCCAGCAGCCAAGAACTCAGGGGAAATCAGCCCCAGCATTTT.

The chain is built from TRBV11-1 and TRBJ2-1, with D uncertain. CDR3 size: 12 residues. The germline V and J ends were trimmed by 5 bases and 7 bases, with 9 bases remaining between them. Germline V CDR1 and CDR2: SGHAT, FQDESV (reference sequence). The CDR3 reads CASSQLWNEQFF. In nucleotides, the CDR3 is TGTGCCAGCAGCCAACTTTGGAATGAGCAGTTCTTC.

The gene calls are TRBV12-3 or TRBV12-4 and TRBJ2-7; perhaps D is TRBD1 or TRBD2 (5 bases each). This CDR3 has 14 amino acids. V was pared by 6 bases and J by 2 bases, with 14 bases between. As DNA, the CDR3 is TGTGCCAGCAGCCCCCGGGACCGCCCCTACGAGCAGTACGTC. It specifies CASSPRDRPYEQYV.

This clonotype appeared a few times. This chain connects TRBV6-9 to TRBJ2-7; perhaps TRBD2 as D (6 bases). Germline CDR1 and CDR2: MNHGY and SVAAGI. V lost 3 bases and J 0 bases, leaving 15 bases between the germline ends. The CDR3 length is 16 residues. For the CDR3, the DNA is TGTGCCAGCAGTTACCCGGGGGTAGGGAGCTCCTACGAGCAGTACTTC. This encodes CASSYPGVGSSYEQYF.

The gene calls are TRBV27 and TRBJ2-1; D is unclear. CDR1 and CDR2 (germline): MNHEY, SMNVEV (reference sequence). V lost 6 bases and J lost 14, with 23 bases in between. The CDR3 runs 14 residues. The DNA of the CDR3 is TGTGCCAGCAGCCTAGATCGAAGTCCGTTATTGGAGTTCTTC. Protein product: CASSLDRSPLLEFF.

V usage is TRBV5-1 and J usage is TRBJ2-1; 10 nucleotides line up with TRBD2. The CDR3 is 16 residues long. J was trimmed by 5 bases and V by 1 base; bases with no gene match: 6. Germline CDR1 and CDR2: SGHRS and YFSETQ. CDR3 amino acids: CASSLKASGGNNEQFF. CDR3 nucleotide sequence: TGCGCCAGCAGCTTGAAGGCTAGCGGGGGCAACAATGAGCAGTTCTTC.

This clonotype was counted only a few times. The chain carries TRBV5-1 and TRBJ2-5; TRBD1 aligns across 7 bases. V lost 4 bases and J lost 2; bases outside the gene matches: 5. Germline V gives CDR1 SGHRS, CDR2 YFSETQ. CDR3 length: 14 amino acids. CDR3 nucleotide sequence: TGCGCCAGCAGCCGTGACAGGGTTCAAGAGACCCAGTACTTC. Protein sequence: CASSRDRVQETQYF.

This clonotype turned up a few times. V usage is TRBV18 and J usage is TRBJ1-2, with 9 bases that match TRBD1. Unmatched junction bases numbered 4, after V lost 5 bases and J lost 3 bases. The germline V gene encodes CDR1 KGHSH and CDR2 LQKENI. This CDR3 is built from 14 residues. This chain's CDR3 is CASSSGQGDYGYTF. In nucleotides, the CDR3 is TGTGCCAGCTCATCGGGACAGGGAGACTATGGCTACACCTTC.

The J gene is TRBJ2-7, the V gene TRBV6-2 or TRBV6-3, with D possibly being TRBD1 or TRBD2 (5 bases each). V dropped 2 bases and J dropped 5 bases, with 10 bases sitting between them. The CDR3 has 13 amino acids. Germline values: CDR1 MNHEY, CDR2 SVGEGT. The CDR3 coding sequence is TGTGCCAGCAGTTACCAGGGAGCCAACGAGCAGTACTTC. Protein: CASSYQGANEQYF.

This clonotype was picked up a small number of times. This sequence joins TRBV7-9 and TRBJ1-3; D might be TRBD1 (5 bases). The CDR3 sequence is 13 residues long. With 10 bases removed from V and 0 bases from J, the gap between germline ends came to 10 bases. In germline, CDR1 is SEHNR, CDR2 FQNEAQ (reference sequence). CDR3 loop: CATQVYSGNTIYF. As DNA, the CDR3 is TGTGCCACACAGGTTTACTCTGGAAACACCATATATTTT.

In its sample, this clonotype was seen a few times. Mismatch with germline at one junction end may stem from a read error. This sequence joins TRBV12-3 or TRBV12-4 and TRBJ2-6; 8 nucleotides match TRBD2. The CDR3 runs 16 residues. Written as DNA, the CDR3 is TGTGCCAGCAGTTTGGGACCTCCCCGGGGGGGCAACGTCCTGACTTTC. Amino acids: CASSLGPPRGGNVLTF.